This T cell receptor beta chain was documented in a study of persistence of HIV-infected CD4 T cells. Study-wide findings and caveats: Antigen-responding cells were enriched for degenerate expanded CDR3beta sequences. TCR analyses could not target the rare provirus-carrying CMV-responding cells. TCRbeta richness was lower in CMV- and Gag-responding cells than in anti-CD3/anti-CD28-responding cells.

The stimulus was lysate of CMV-infected fibroblasts, around 10 ug/mL. CD40L/CD69 double-negative CD45RO-high memory CD4+ T cells were collected. Note on this clone: Its antigen is unidentified.

The immunoSEQ assay was version 4, run in survey mode. The assay was immunoSEQ multiplex PCR, and TCRdb's table has in-frame clones only and misses some. The sample includes about 48,000 clones, more than 70% of them seen just once. Germline trimming cut 2 bases from V and 3 bases from J; bases unmatched to any gene: 5. The CDR3 loop spans 15 amino acids. Per the germline V gene, CDR1 is SGHDT and CDR2 is YYEEEE. Sequencing used CD4+ T cells sorted from PBMCs after 18-hour stimulation, obtained from a patient who received antiretroviral therapy. The source is an adult man with HIV who was CMV-seropositive. The chain combines TRBV5-6 with TRBJ1-2; 9 bases match TRBD1. CDR3: CASSLQGAQDYGYTF. The CDR3 nucleotides read TGTGCCAGCAGCTTACAGGGGGCGCAGGACTATGGCTACACCTTC. The full variable domain, rest sourced from reference TRBV5-6 and TRBJ1-2, is DAGVTQSPTHLIKTRGQQVTLRCSPKSGHDTVSWYQQALGQGPQFIFQYYEEEERQRGNFPDRFSGHQFPNYSSELNVNALLLGDSALYLCASSLQGAQDYGYTFGSGTRLTVV.